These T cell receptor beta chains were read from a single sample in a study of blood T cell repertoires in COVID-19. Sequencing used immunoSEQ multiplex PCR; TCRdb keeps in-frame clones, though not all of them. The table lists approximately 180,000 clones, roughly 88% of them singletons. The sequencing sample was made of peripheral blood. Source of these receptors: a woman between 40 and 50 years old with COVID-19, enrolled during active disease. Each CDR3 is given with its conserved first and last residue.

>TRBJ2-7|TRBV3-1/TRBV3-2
CASSPGQGAGEQYF
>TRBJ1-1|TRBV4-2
CASSQGSRNTEAFF
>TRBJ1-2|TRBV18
CASSPLDRNYGYTF
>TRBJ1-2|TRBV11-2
CASSLVASNYGYTF
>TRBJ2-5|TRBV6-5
CASGIFDEGWETQYF
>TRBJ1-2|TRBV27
CASKTPGQGFGYTF
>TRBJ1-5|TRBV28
CASSFPQGGAAQHF
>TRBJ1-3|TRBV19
CASSLYSPGGTGNTIYF
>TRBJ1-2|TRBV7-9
CASSLAALQGVRSGYTF
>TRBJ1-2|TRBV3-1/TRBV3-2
CASSGDRLYGYTF
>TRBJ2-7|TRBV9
CASSAGRGEQYF
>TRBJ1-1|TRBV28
CASSLIMNTEAFF
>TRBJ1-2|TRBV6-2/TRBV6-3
CASSPRTGGFGYTF
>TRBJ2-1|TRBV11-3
CASTPLAEQFF
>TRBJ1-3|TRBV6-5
CASSYGGHSGNTIYF
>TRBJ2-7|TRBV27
CASSPRQFYEQYF
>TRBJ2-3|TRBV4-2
CASSQEPGLVTDTQYF
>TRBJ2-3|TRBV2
CASSPQLAGWDTQYF
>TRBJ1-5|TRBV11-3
CASSPDGQGADQPQHF
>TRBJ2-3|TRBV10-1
CASTPAGERPDTQYF
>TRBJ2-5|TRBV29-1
CSVLGAGKGQTQYF
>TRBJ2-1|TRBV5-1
CASSLLASSSYNEQFF
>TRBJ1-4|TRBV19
CASTPTGGVEKLFF
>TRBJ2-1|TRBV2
CASKGGGEFYNEQFF
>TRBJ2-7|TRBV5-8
CASSSYYEQYF
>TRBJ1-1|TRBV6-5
CASRSYGGNEAFF
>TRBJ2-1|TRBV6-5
CASSYSGTGKGNEQFF
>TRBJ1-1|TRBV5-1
CASSPRPTPNTEAFF
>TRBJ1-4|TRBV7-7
CASSSGRAKGNEKLFF
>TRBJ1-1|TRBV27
CASRDGQANTEAFF
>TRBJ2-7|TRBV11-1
CASSLELGTRGEQYF
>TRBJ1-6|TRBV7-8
CASSSRDRGSNSPLHF
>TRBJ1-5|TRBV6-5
CASSYGQGSQPQHF
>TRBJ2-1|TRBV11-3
CASSLGTRGTNEQFF
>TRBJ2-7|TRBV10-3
CAISQPGQGKSYEQYF